The source of this TCR beta chain is a study of blood T cell repertoires in COVID-19. The overall study: From T cells, B-cell-depleted T cells, or PBMCs came the material, which was cDNA or gDNA.

Cohorts were determined from participant-reported clinical history. TCRdb's copy holds only in-frame clones and misses some; the assay was immunoSEQ multiplex PCR. The sample shows more than 250,000 clones, around 86% of them seen only once. V shed 2 bases, J shed 1 base, and the junction held 6 bases outside the gene matches. Germline CDR1 reads KGHSH; CDR2 reads LQKENI. The CDR3 has 16 residues. The clonotype originates from a woman younger than 35 who had recovered from COVID-19. The sequenced sample was PBMCs or T cells enriched from blood (not recorded which). The chain carries TRBV18 and TRBJ2-7, with TRBD1 matching 9 bases. As DNA, the CDR3 is TGTGCCAGCTCACCATTACAGGGGGCCGGGTCCTACGAGCAGTACTTC. This encodes CASSPLQGAGSYEQYF.